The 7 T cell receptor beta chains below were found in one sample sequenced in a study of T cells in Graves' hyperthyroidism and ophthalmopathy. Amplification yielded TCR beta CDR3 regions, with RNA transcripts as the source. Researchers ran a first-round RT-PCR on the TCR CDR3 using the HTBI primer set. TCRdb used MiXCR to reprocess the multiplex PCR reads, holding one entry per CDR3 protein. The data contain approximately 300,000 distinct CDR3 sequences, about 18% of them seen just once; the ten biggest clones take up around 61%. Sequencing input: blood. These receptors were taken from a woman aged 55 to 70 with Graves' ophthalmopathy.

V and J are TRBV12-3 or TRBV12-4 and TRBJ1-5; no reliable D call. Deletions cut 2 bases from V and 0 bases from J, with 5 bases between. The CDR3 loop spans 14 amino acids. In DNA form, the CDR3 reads TGTGCCAGCAGTTTAACAGCTAGCAATCAGCCCCAGCATTTT. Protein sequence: CASSLTASNQPQHF.

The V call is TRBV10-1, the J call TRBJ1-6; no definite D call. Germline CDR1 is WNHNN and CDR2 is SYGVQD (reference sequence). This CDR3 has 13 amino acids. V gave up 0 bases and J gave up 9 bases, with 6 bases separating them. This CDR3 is CASSESRISPLHF. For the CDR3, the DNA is TGCGCCAGCAGTGAGTCGAGGATTTCACCCCTCCACTTT.

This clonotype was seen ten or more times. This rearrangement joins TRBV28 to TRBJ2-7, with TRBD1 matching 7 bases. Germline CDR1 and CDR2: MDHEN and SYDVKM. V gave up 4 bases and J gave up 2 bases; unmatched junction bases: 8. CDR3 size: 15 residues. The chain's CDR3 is CASSSAGTVAYEQYF. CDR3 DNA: TGTGCCAGCAGTTCCGCCGGGACAGTGGCCTACGAGCAGTACTTC.

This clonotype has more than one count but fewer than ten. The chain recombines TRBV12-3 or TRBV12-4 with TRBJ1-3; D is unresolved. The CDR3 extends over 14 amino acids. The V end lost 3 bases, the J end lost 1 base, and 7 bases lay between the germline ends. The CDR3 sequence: CASSFFGSGNTIYF. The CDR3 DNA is TGTGCCAGCAGTTTCTTCGGGTCTGGAAACACCATATATTTT.

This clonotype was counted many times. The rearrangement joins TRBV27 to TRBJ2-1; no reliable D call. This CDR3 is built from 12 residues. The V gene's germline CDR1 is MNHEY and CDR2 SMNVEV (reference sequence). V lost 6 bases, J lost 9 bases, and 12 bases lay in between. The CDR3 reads CASSPVNGEQFF. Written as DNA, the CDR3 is TGTGCCAGCAGCCCAGTTAATGGTGAGCAGTTCTTC.

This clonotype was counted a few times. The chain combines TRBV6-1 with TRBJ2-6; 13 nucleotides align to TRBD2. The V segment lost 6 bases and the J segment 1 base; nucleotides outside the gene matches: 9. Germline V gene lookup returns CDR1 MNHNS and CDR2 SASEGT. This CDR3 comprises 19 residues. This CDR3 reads CASRQPGTSGTSGANVLTF. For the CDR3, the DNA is TGTGCCAGCAGGCAACCCGGGACTAGCGGGACTTCTGGGGCCAACGTCCTGACTTTC.

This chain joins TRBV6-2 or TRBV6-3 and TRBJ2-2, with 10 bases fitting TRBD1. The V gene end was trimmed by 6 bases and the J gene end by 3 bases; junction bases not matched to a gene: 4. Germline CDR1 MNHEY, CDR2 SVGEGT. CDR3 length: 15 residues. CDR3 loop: CASRPGQGDTGELFF. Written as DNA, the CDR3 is TGTGCCAGCAGACCTGGACAGGGGGACACCGGGGAGCTGTTTTTT.